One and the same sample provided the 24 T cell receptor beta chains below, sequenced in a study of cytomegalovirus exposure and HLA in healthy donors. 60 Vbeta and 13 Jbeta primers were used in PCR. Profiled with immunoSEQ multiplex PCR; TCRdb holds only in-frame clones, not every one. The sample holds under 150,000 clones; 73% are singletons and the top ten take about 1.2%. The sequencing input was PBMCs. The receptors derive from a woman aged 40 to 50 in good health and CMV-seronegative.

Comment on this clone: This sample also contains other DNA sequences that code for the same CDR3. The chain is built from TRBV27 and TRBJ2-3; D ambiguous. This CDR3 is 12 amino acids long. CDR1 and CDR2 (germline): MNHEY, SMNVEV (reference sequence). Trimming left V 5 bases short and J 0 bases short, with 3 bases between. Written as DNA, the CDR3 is TGTGCCAGCAGTCCGAGCACAGATACGCAGTATTTT. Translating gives CASSPSTDTQYF.

CDR3 loop: CASSLDNVGEKLFF. In DNA, the CDR3 is TGCGCCAGCAGCTTGGACAATGTGGGCGAAAAACTGTTTTTT. This chain joins TRBV5-1 and TRBJ1-4, with D hard to call. The V end lost 0 bases, the J end lost 8 bases, and 11 bases lay between the germline ends. Germline V gene data show CDR1 as SGHRS and CDR2 as YFSETQ. The CDR3 totals 14 residues.

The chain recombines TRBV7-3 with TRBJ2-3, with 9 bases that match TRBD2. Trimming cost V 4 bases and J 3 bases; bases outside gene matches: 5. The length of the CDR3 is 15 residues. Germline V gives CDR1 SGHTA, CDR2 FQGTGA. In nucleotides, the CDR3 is TGTGCCAGCAGCTCCATAGCGGGGGAGACAGATACGCAGTATTTT. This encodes CASSSIAGETDTQYF.

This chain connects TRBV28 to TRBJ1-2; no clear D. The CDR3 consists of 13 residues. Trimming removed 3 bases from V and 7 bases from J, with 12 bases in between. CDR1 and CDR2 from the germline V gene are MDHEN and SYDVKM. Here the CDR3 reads CASSFGMRVGYTF. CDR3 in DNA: TGTGCCAGCAGTTTTGGGATGCGGGTTGGCTACACCTTC.

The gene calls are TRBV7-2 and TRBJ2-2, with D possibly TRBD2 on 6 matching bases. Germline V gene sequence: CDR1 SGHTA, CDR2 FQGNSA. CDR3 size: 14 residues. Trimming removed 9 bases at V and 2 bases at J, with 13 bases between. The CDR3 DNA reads TGTGCCAGTAGACCTGGACTAAACACCGGGGAGCTGTTTTTT. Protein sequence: CASRPGLNTGELFF.

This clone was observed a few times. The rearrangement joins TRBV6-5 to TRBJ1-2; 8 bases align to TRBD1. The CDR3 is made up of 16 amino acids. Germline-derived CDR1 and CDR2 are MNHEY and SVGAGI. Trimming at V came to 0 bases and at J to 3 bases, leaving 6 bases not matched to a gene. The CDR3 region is CASSYSRQGAYYGYTF. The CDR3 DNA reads TGTGCCAGCAGTTACTCGCGGCAGGGGGCCTACTATGGCTACACCTTC.

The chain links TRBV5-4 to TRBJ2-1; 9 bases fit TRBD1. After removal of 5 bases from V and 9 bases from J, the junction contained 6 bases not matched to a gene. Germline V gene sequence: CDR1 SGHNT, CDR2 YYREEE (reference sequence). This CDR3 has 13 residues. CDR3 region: CASSHRGPVEQFF. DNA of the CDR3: TGTGCCAGCAGTCACAGGGGGCCAGTTGAGCAGTTCTTC.

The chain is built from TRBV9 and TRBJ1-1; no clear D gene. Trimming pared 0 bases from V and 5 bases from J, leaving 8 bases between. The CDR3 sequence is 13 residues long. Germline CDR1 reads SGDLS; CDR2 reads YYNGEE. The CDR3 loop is CASSVADGTEAFF. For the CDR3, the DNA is TGTGCCAGCAGCGTAGCCGACGGGACTGAAGCTTTCTTT.

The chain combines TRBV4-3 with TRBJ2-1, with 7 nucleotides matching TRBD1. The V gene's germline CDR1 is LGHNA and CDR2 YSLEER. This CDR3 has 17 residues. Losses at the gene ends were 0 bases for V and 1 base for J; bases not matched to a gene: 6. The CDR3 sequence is CASSQERQGQSYNEQFF. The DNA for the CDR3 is TGCGCCAGCAGCCAAGAGCGACAGGGTCAGTCCTACAATGAGCAGTTCTTC.

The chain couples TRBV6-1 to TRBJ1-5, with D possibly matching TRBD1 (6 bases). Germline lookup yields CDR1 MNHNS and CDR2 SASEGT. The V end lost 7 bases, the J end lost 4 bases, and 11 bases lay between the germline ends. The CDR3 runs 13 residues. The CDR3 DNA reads TGTGCCAGCAATTTACAGGGAAATCAGCCCCAGCATTTT. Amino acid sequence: CASNLQGNQPQHF.

This CDR3 is CASSQPGLGYGYTF. The CDR3 DNA sequence: TGTGCCAGCAGCCAGCCGGGACTTGGCTATGGCTACACCTTC. The rearrangement uses TRBV4-2 and TRBJ1-2; D is possibly TRBD1 (5 bases). The CDR3 length is 14 residues. V lost 3 bases and J 4 bases, leaving 12 bases between the germline ends. CDR1 LGHNA and CDR2 YNFKEQ come from the germline V gene.

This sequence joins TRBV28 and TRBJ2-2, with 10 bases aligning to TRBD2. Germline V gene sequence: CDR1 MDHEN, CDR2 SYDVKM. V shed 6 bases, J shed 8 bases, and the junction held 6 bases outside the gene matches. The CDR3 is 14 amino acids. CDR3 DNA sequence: TGTGCCAGCAGCCGGGGACTAGCGATAGGGGAGCTGTTTTTT. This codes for CASSRGLAIGELFF.

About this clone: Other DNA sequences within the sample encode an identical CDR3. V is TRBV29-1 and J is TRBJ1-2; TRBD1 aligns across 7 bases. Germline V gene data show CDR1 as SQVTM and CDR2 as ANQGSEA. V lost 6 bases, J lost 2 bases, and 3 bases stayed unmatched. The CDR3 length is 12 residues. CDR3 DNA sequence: TGCAGCGTCGGGACAGCCAACTATGGCTACACCTTC. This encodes CSVGTANYGYTF.

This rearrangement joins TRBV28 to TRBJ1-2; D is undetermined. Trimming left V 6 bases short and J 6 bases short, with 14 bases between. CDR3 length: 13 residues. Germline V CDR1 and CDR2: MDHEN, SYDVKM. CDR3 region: CASSERGPHGYTF. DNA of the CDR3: TGTGCCAGCAGCGAACGCGGTCCGCATGGCTACACCTTC.

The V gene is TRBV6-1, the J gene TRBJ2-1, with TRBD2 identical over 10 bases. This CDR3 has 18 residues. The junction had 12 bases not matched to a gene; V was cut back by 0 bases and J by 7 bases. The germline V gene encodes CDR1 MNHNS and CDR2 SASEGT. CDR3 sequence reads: CASSEASGGPNHRNEQFF. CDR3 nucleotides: TGTGCCAGCAGTGAAGCTAGCGGGGGGCCCAACCATCGTAATGAGCAGTTCTTC.

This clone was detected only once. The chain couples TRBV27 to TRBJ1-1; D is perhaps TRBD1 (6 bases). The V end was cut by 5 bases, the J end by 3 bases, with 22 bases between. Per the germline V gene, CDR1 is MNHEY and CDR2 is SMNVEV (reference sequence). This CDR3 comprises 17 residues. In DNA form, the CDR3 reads TGTGCCAGCAGTCCTAACCCCCTACGACAGGACGACACTGAAGCTTTCTTT. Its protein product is CASSPNPLRQDDTEAFF.

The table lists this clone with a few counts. CDR3 residues: CSVTGLSDITEAFF. The CDR3 DNA follows: TGCAGCGTGACAGGGTTATCTGACATCACTGAAGCTTTCTTT. V and J are TRBV29-1 and TRBJ1-1; 7 nucleotides line up with TRBD1. J lost 4 bases, V lost 6 bases, and 11 bases had no gene match. The CDR3 contains 14 residues. Germline V lookup: CDR1 SQVTM, CDR2 ANQGSEA.

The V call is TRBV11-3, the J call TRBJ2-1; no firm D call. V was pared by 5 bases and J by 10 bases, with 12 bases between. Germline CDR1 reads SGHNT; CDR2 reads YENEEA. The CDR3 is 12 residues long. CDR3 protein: CASSLVPQEQFF. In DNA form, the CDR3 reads TGTGCCAGCAGCCTTGTGCCCCAGGAGCAGTTCTTC.

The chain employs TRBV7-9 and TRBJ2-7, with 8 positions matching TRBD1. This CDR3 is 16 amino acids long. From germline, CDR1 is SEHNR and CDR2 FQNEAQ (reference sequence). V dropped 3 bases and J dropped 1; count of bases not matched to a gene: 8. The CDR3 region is CASSLTKTGVSYEQYV. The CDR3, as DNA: TGTGCCAGCAGCTTGACCAAGACAGGGGTGTCCTACGAGCAGTACGTC.

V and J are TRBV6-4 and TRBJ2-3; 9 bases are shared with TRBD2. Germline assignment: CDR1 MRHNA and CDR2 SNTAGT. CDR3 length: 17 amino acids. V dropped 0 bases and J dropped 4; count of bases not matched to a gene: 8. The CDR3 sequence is CASSDSVVSGGADTQYF. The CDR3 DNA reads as TGTGCCAGCAGTGACTCGGTGGTTAGCGGGGGTGCAGATACGCAGTATTTT.

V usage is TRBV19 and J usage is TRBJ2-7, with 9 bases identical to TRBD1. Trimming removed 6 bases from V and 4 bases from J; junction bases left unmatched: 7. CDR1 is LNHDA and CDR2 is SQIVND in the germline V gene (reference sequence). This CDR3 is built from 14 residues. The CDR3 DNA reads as TGTGCCAGTAGCCCCGGACAGGGGATTTACGAGCAGTACTTC. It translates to CASSPGQGIYEQYF.

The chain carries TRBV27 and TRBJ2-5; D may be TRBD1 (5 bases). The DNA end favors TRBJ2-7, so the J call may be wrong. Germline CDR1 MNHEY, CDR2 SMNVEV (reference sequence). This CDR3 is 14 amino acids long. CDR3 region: CASSQLDSSYEQYF. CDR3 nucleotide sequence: TGTGCCAGCAGCCAACTCGACAGCTCCTACGAGCAGTACTTC.

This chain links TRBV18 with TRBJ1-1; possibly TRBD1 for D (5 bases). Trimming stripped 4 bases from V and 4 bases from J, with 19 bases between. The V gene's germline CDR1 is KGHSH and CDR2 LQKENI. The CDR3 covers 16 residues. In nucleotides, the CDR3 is TGTGCCAGCTCACTCACCCCTAGGGGTAGGAGCACTGAAGCTTTCTTT. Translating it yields CASSLTPRGRSTEAFF.

This CDR3 reads CASSSKESGPYSYNSPLHF. DNA for the CDR3: TGTGCCAGCAGCTCGAAAGAATCAGGGCCATACTCCTATAATTCACCCCTCCACTTT. This chain joins TRBV13 and TRBJ1-6, with D possibly matching TRBD1 (5 bases). This CDR3 comprises 19 residues. V was pared by 4 bases and J by 0 bases, with 19 bases between. In germline, CDR1 is PRHDT, CDR2 FYEKMQ (reference sequence).